The rows below give T cell receptor beta chains drawn from one sample of a study of human T cells and chemical hapten exposure. TCRdb processed the RACE reads anew with MiXCR; each CDR3 protein has one entry. Altogether just over 80,000 distinct CDR3 sequences are present, around 10% being singletons, with the ten largest covering 3.5% to 4.5%. The source material was whole blood, sampled in connection with sensitization to the hapten diphenylcyclopropenone (DPC). These receptors were collected from a woman aged 45-65 years with alopecia areata. Some clones in this sample may be carry-over from other donors' samples. Both conserved end residues are part of each CDR3. The D gene is left open where the match is weak. Size tells how often a clone was seen (once, few, many) or the class of an expanded clone, and some rows leave it out.

D gene,V gene,clone size,J gene,CDR3 protein,CDR3 DNA
NA,TRBV9,NA,TRBJ2-7,CASSVGRDFYEQYF,TGTGCCAGCAGCGTAGGGCGGGACTTCTACGAGCAGTACTTC
TRBD2,TRBV11-2,NA,TRBJ2-1,CASSYTSGALGEQFF,TGTGCCAGCAGCTATACTAGCGGGGCCCTTGGTGAGCAGTTCTTC
NA,TRBV12-3/TRBV12-4,many,TRBJ1-1,CASSYGLNTEAFF,TGTGCCAGCAGTTACGGGTTGAACACTGAAGCTTTCTTT
TRBD1,TRBV28,NA,TRBJ2-1,CANISQGANNEQFF,TGTGCCAACATAAGTCAGGGGGCAAACAATGAGCAGTTCTTC
NA,TRBV18,few,TRBJ1-2,CASTPLEGYGYTF,TGTGCCAGCACCCCGCTAGAGGGGTATGGCTACACCTTC
NA,TRBV6-5,few,TRBJ2-5,CASVSVGQETQYF,TGTGCCAGCGTCAGCGTTGGGCAAGAGACCCAGTACTTC
NA,TRBV28,few,TRBJ1-4,CASSSPSAQGVTNEKLFF,TGTGCCAGCAGTTCCCCATCTGCCCAGGGAGTAACTAATGAAAAACTGTTTTTT
NA,TRBV29-1,NA,TRBJ2-3,CSGAEPGTQYF,TGCAGCGGCGCCGAACCGGGTACGCAGTATTTT
NA,TRBV30,few,TRBJ2-1,CAWSAWAGRSNEQFF,TGTGCCTGGAGTGCTTGGGCGGGGCGGAGCAATGAGCAGTTCTTC
NA,TRBV7-2,few,TRBJ1-1,CASSLKGPTGPSDTEAFF,TGTGCCAGCAGCTTAAAAGGGCCAACAGGTCCGTCGGACACTGAAGCTTTCTTT
TRBD1,TRBV20-1,many,TRBJ1-4,CSAKPGQVNEKLFF,TGCAGTGCTAAGCCGGGACAGGTTAATGAAAAACTGTTTTTT